This T cell receptor beta chain emerged from a study of shared clonotypes between healthy human individuals. Study in general: The plates for each donor numbered three CD4 naive, three CD4 memory, two CD8 naive and one CD8 memory.

Data came from immunoSEQ multiplex PCR; TCRdb stores just in-frame clones and leaves some out. The top ten clones hold under 30% of a sample with roughly 890,000 clones, 80% to 95% of them seen once. Findings of the study overall: Researchers sampled blood only, noting tissue repertoires likely differ. Four donors held approximately 4.6% of naive CD4 clonotypes in common.

Naive CD8 cells comprised CD45RO-negative, CCR7-positively selected cells, excluding terminally differentiated effector memory CD45RA+ cells. Concerning this clone itself: Its specificity is not known. One end of the junction does not line up with germline, which may come from a read error.

The specimen was naive CD8+ T cells sorted from blood. The TCR was taken from a man aged 25 to 40 in good health.

The CDR3 DNA reads TGCAGCGCCCCCCACCCCTCCAACAATGAGCAGTTCTTC. It yields the protein CSAPHPSNNEQFF. This chain uses TRBV29-1 with TRBJ2-1; D unclear. The length of the CDR3 is 13 residues. CDR1 and CDR2 from the germline V gene are SQVTM and ANQGSEA.